The 9 T cell receptor beta chains below come from one sample, sequenced in a study of blood T cell repertoires in COVID-19. TCRdb's copy holds only in-frame clones and misses some; the assay was immunoSEQ multiplex PCR. The sample holds approximately 150,000 clones, over 80% seen once. The sequencing input was peripheral blood. Source of these receptors: a human donor in a cohort sampled during active COVID-19.

J is TRBJ2-3 and V is TRBV7-3, with 12 nucleotides matching TRBD1. The junction had 2 bases not matched to a gene; V was cut back by 0 bases and J by 4 bases. CDR1 SGHTA and CDR2 FQGTGA come from the germline V gene. This CDR3 is 16 amino acids long. The CDR3 reads CASSLTGQGAADTQYF. The CDR3 DNA is TGTGCCAGCAGCTTAACGGGACAGGGGGCCGCAGATACGCAGTATTTT.

V is TRBV11-1 and J is TRBJ2-4; 7 nucleotides align to TRBD2. Trimming cost V 6 bases and J 3 bases; bases outside gene matches: 8. The CDR3 covers 15 residues. The germline gives CDR1 SGHAT, CDR2 FQDESV (reference sequence). CDR3: CASSRGVVDKNIQYF. The DNA for the CDR3 is TGTGCCAGCAGTCGGGGGGTGGTCGACAAAAACATTCAGTACTTC.

V usage is TRBV30 and J usage is TRBJ1-5; a weak D match, TRBD1 (5 bases). Trimming pared 0 bases from V and 0 bases from J, leaving 18 bases between. This CDR3 is built from 18 residues. The germline gives CDR1 GTSNPN, CDR2 SVGIG (reference sequence). The CDR3 region is CAWSVAGGLGYSNQPQHF. The CDR3 DNA sequence: TGTGCCTGGAGTGTAGCGGGGGGACTGGGCTATAGCAATCAGCCCCAGCATTTT.

This clone was observed a handful of times. Other DNA sequences from this sample encode an identical CDR3 as well. The V and J genes are TRBV6-5 and TRBJ2-1, with 10 bases lining up with TRBD2. The CDR3 is 13 residues long. Trimming at V came to 8 bases and at J to 4 bases, leaving 2 bases not matched to a gene. In germline, CDR1 is MNHEY, CDR2 SVGAGI. DNA for the CDR3: TGTGCCAGCCGGACTAGCGGTTACAATGAGCAGTTCTTC. It is translated as CASRTSGYNEQFF.

V and J are TRBV9 and TRBJ1-6; D is uncertain. CDR1 is SGDLS, CDR2 YYNGEE, per germline. Between the trimmed V and J ends, which lost 0 bases and 9 bases, there was a span of 7 bases. The length of the CDR3 is 13 residues. The CDR3 sequence: CASSVEIGSPLHF. For the CDR3, the DNA is TGTGCCAGCAGCGTAGAAATCGGTTCACCCCTCCACTTT.

V and J are TRBV9 and TRBJ1-3, with 9 bases that match TRBD1. CDR3 length: 14 amino acids. CDR1 is SGDLS and CDR2 is YYNGEE in the germline V gene. The trim removed 4 bases at V and 7 bases at J, leaving 6 bases unmatched. Written as DNA, the CDR3 is TGTGCCAGCAGCCCGCGACAGGGGGGGAACACCATATATTTT. Translation gives CASSPRQGGNTIYF.

This chain uses TRBV3-1 (or the pseudogene TRBV3-2) with TRBJ2-1; D call uncertain. Germline lookup yields CDR1 LGHDT and CDR2 YNNKEL (reference sequence). With 4 bases removed from V and 1 base from J, the gap between germline ends came to 11 bases. This CDR3 contains 15 residues. The CDR3 DNA is TGTGCCAGCAGCCGCGGTAGGTTTTCCTACAATGAGCAGTTCTTC. Its protein product is CASSRGRFSYNEQFF.

The genes are TRBV11-2 and TRBJ2-7, with 13 bases aligning to TRBD2. Germline loops: CDR1 SGHAT, CDR2 FQNNGV. Losses at the gene ends were 5 bases for V and 2 bases for J; bases not matched to a gene: 15. The CDR3 has 19 amino acids. In DNA form, the CDR3 reads TGTGCCAGCAGCCTACAATCGGGACTAGCGGGAAGGGGCACCTACGAGCAGTACTTC. Encoded protein: CASSLQSGLAGRGTYEQYF.

This clone was counted a few times. V usage is TRBV7-9 and J usage is TRBJ2-1; D perhaps matches TRBD1 (5 bases). CDR3 length: 18 amino acids. Germline V gene sequence: CDR1 SEHNR, CDR2 FQNEAQ (reference sequence). Trimming removed 4 bases at V and 0 bases at J, with 19 bases between. CDR3 nucleotide sequence: TGTGCCAGCAGCTCCCCAACCGATGACAGAAGCTCCTACAATGAGCAGTTCTTC. This codes for CASSSPTDDRSSYNEQFF.